This TCR beta chain appears in the sequencing data of a study of low-dose radiotherapy and immunotherapy resistance in tumors. CDR1 and CDR2 (germline): SGHNT, YENEEA. V was pared by 5 bases and J by 9 bases, with 10 bases of the junction left unmatched. The length of the CDR3 is 15 residues. TRAV- and TRBV-specific primers primed first-strand cDNA, covering alpha and beta chains. The PCR that amplified TCRs ran for 15 to 25 cycles, relying on a constant-region primer and a V-primer adapter. In TCRdb, the reads were re-called with MiXCR into one record per CDR3 protein. The sample has tens of thousands of distinct CDR3 sequences; approximately 22% are singletons. This clonotype was counted ten times or more. Time point specified: after trial treatment. Treatment given: LDRT plus nivolumab, ipilimumab, low-dose cyclophosphamide and aspirin (RACIN trial).

Sequenced here: PBMCs, sampled after low-dose radiotherapy plus immunotherapy. The clonotype originates from a female donor with ovarian cancer. V usage is TRBV11-3 and J usage is TRBJ2-2; 9 positions match TRBD1. DNA of the CDR3: TGTGCCAGCAGCCCGCCGGGACAGGGACCACGGGAGCTGTTTTTT. This codes for CASSPPGQGPRELFF.